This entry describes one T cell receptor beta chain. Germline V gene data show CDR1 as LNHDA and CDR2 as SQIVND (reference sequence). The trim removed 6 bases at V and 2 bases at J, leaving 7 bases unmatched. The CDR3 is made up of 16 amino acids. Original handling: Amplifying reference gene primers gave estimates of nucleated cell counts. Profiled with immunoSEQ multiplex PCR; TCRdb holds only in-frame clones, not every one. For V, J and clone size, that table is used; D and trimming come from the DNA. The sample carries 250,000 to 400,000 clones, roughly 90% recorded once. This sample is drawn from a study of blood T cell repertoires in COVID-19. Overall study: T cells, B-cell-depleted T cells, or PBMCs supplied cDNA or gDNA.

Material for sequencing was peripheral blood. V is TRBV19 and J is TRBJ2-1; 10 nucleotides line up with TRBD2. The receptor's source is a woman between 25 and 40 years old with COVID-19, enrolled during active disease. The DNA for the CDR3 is TGTGCCAGTAGCACCCGGACTAGCGGCACCTACAATGAGCAGTTCTTC. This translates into CASSTRTSGTYNEQFF.